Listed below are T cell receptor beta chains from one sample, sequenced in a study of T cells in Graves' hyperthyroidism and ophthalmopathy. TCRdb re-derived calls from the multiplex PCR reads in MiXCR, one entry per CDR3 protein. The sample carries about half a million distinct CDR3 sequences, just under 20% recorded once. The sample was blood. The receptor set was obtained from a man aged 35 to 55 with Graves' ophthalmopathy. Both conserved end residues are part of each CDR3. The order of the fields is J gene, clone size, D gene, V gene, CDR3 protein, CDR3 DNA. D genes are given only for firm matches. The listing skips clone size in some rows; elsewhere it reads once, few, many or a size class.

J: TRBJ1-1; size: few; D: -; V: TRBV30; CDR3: CAWSRWGGGNTEAFF; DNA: TGTGCCTGGAGTCGCTGGGGGGGAGGGAACACTGAAGCTTTCTTT
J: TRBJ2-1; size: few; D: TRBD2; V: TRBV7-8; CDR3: CASSPPGLAGLNEQFF; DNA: TGTGCCAGCAGCCCTCCGGGACTAGCGGGATTGAATGAGCAGTTCTTC
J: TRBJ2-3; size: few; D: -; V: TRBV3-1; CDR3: CASSQGLVTDTQYF; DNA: TGTGCCAGCAGCCAGGGACTCGTCACAGATACGCAGTATTTT
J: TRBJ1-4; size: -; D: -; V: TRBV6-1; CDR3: CASSDVWGEKLFF; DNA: TGTGCCAGCAGTGATGTATGGGGGGAAAAACTGTTTTTT
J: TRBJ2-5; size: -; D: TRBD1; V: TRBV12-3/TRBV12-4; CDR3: CASEGQGAQETQYF; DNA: TGTGCCAGCGAGGGGCAGGGGGCTCAAGAGACCCAGTACTTC
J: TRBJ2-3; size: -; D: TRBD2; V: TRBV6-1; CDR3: CASRAAPGGGLQGTQYF; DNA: TGTGCCAGCAGAGCCGCTCCGGGGGGGGGTCTCCAAGGTACGCAGTATTTT
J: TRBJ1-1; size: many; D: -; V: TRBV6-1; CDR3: CAARRGGGQNTEAFF; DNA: TGTGCCGCCCGCCGGGGGGGAGGGCAGAACACTGAAGCTTTCTTT
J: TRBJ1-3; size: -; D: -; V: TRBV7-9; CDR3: CASSFGRAGGNTIYF; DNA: TGTGCCAGCAGCTTCGGCAGGGCTGGTGGAAACACCATATATTTT
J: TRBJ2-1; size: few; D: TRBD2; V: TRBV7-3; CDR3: CASSLTTSGYNEQFF; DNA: TGTGCCAGCAGCTTAACGACTAGCGGTTACAATGAGCAGTTCTTC
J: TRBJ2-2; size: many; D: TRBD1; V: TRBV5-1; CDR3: CASSSQGDGELFF; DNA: TGCGCCAGCAGCTCGCAGGGGGACGGGGAGCTGTTTTTT
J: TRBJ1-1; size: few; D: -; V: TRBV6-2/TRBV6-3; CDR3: CASSSTGVGAFF; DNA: TGTGCCAGCAGTTCCACCGGAGTGGGAGCTTTCTTT
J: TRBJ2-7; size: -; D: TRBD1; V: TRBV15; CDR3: CATSGLRDSTYEQYF; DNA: TGTGCCACCAGCGGCCTCCGGGACAGCACCTACGAGCAGTACTTC
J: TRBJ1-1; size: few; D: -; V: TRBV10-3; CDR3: CATTQGGMNTEAFF; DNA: TGTGCCACCACTCAGGGAGGGATGAACACTGAAGCTTTCTTT
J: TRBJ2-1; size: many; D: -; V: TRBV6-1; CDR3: CASCAELNNEQFF; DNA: TGTGCCAGCTGCGCGGAACTGAACAATGAGCAGTTCTTC
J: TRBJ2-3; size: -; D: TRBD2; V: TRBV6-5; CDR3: CASSYSTFSGSTDTQYF; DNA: TGTGCCAGCAGTTACTCGACCTTTAGCGGGAGCACAGATACGCAGTATTTT
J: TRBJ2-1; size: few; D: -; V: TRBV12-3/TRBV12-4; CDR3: CASKEPSSSYNEQFF; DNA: TGTGCCAGCAAGGAGCCATCGAGCTCCTACAATGAGCAGTTCTTC
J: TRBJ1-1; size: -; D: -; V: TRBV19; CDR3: CASSITRTAEKNTEAFF; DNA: TGTGCCAGTAGTATAACGAGGACAGCTGAGAAGAACACTGAAGCTTTCTTT
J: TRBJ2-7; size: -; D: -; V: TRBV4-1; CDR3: CASSQELLREQYF; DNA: TGCGCCAGCAGCCAAGAATTACTAAGGGAGCAGTACTTC
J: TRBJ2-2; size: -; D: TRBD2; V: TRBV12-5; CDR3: CASGLYGGARTGELFF; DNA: TGTGCTAGTGGTTTGTACGGGGGGGCGAGAACCGGGGAGCTGTTTTTT
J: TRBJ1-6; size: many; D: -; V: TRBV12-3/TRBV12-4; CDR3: CASSLEGGNSPLHF; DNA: TGTGCCAGCAGTTTGGAGGGGGGGAATTCACCCCTCCACTTT
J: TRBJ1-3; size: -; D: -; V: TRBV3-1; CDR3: CASSQQGLSGNTIYF; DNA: TGTGCCAGCAGCCAACAGGGTCTTTCTGGAAACACCATATATTTT
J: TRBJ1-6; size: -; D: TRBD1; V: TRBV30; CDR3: CAWRGQGGHSPLHF; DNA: TGTGCCTGGAGGGGACAGGGGGGGCATTCACCCCTCCACTTT
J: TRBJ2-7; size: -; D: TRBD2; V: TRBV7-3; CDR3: CASSLAGGPHEQYF; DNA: TGTGCCAGCAGCTTAGCGGGAGGGCCCCACGAGCAGTACTTC
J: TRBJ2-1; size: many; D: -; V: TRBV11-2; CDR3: CASSLDPTADNEQFF; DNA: TGTGCCAGCAGCTTAGATCCTACAGCGGACAATGAGCAGTTCTTC
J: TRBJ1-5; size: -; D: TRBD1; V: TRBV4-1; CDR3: CASSPEPGGGNQPQHF; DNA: TGCGCCAGCAGCCCGGAACCAGGGGGAGGGAATCAGCCCCAGCATTTT
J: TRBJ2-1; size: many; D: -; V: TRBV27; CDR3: CASSLAITYNEQFF; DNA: TGTGCCAGCAGTTTAGCTATTACATACAATGAGCAGTTCTTC
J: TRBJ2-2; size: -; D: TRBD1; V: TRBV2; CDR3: CASGQDRTGELFF; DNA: TGTGCCAGCGGGCAGGACAGGACCGGGGAGCTGTTTTTT
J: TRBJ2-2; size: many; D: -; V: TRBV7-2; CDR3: CASSFSALKTGELFF; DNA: TGTGCCAGCAGCTTTTCGGCCCTTAAAACCGGGGAGCTGTTTTTT
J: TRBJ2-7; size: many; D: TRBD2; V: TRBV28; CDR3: CASSPGAGVDEQYF; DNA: TGTGCCAGCAGTCCGGGAGCGGGAGTAGACGAGCAGTACTTC
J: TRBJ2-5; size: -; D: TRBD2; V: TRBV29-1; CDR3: CSVEGPSGGGGETQYF; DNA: TGCAGCGTTGAAGGCCCTAGCGGGGGGGGGGGAGAGACCCAGTACTTC
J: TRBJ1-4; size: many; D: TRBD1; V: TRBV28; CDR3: CASSIQGTGEKLFF; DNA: TGTGCCAGCAGTATACAGGGGACTGGTGAAAAACTGTTTTTT
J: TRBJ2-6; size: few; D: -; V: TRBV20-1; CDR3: CSARMGSGANVLTF; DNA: TGCAGTGCTAGAATGGGATCTGGGGCCAACGTCCTGACTTTC
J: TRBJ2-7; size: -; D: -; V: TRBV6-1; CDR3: CASSPPYYEQYF; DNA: TGTGCCAGCAGTCCCCCCTACTACGAGCAGTACTTC